Below are 8 T cell receptor beta chains sequenced from a single sample in a study of molecular identifiers for immune sequencing clone quantification. TCRdb itself ran the PCR reads through MiXCR, one entry per CDR3 protein. The sample holds roughly 55,000 distinct CDR3 sequences, 35% to 40% seen once. The sample comprised naive CD8+ T cells from blood, with Jurkat cell RNA spiked in. Subset given: FACS-sorted CD8+CD4-CCR7+CD45RA+ naive T cells. The receptor set was obtained from a human donor in good health. Some libraries in this study had Jurkat cell RNA spiked in.

In this sample, this clonotype turned up once. A much larger clone lies one base from this, so it may be a read error. V usage is TRBV7-9 and J usage is TRBJ1-4; D is undetermined. The ends were cut back, 4 bases at V and 0 bases at J, with 12 bases in the middle. CDR1 and CDR2 from the germline V gene are SEHNR and FQNEAQ (reference sequence). The CDR3 runs to 16 residues. The CDR3: CASSSGITTTNEKLFF. DNA for the CDR3: TGTGCCAGCAGCTCAGGTATCACAACAACTAATGAAAAACTGTTTTTT.

This clonotype turned up a few times. The chain's CDR3 is CASRDLTGRETQYF. CDR3 DNA: TGTGCCAGCAGAGACTTGACAGGAAGAGAGACCCAGTACTTC. The chain carries TRBV6-2 or TRBV6-3 and TRBJ2-5, with D maybe TRBD1 (6 bases). This CDR3 is built from 14 residues. Trimming removed 6 bases at V and 4 bases at J, with 15 bases between. Germline V gene lookup returns CDR1 MNHEY and CDR2 SVGEGT.

This clonotype was seen ten or more times. This chain uses TRBV28 with TRBJ2-7, with D perhaps TRBD2 (6 bases). V was trimmed by 2 bases and J by 2 bases, leaving 7 bases between them. Per germline, CDR1 MDHEN and CDR2 SYDVKM. The CDR3 extends over 13 amino acids. In DNA form, the CDR3 reads TGTGCCAGCAGTTTAGCGGGACCCTACGAGCAGTACTTC. Its translation: CASSLAGPYEQYF. Using reference TRBV28 and TRBJ2-7 for the parts outside the CDR3, the full variable domain is DVKVTQSSRYLVKRTGEKVFLECVQDMDHENMFWYRQDPGLGLRLIYFSYDVKMKEKGDIPEGYSVSREKKERFSLILESASTNQTSMYLCASSLAGPYEQYFGPGTRLTVT.

The sample holds many counts of this clonotype. The J gene is TRBJ2-3, the V gene TRBV6-6; no reliable D call. The CDR3 runs 11 residues. The ends were cut back, 7 bases at V and 6 bases at J, with 8 bases in the middle. CDR1 and CDR2 from the germline V gene are MNHNY and SVGAGI (reference sequence). The CDR3 bases are TGTGCCAGCACCGGATCCGATACGCAGTATTTT. It encodes CASTGSDTQYF.

This clonotype was found a few times. The chain links TRBV18 to TRBJ2-3; TRBD1 or TRBD2 may be the D gene (5 bases each). The CDR3 is 13 amino acids. Germline assignment: CDR1 KGHSH and CDR2 LQKENI. Trimming took 4 bases from V and 0 from J, leaving 5 bases between them. CDR3 nucleotide sequence: TGTGCCAGCTCACGGGACAGCACAGATACGCAGTATTTT. It specifies CASSRDSTDTQYF.

As concerns this clonotype: Likely a read error: the CDR3 ends without its conserved phenylalanine or tryptophan. The DNA for the CDR3 is TGTGCCAGCAGTCCGAGGGGGTATGTTGAAAAACTGTTTTTA. Its translation: CASSPRGYVEKLFL. The chain combines TRBV28 with TRBJ1-4, with a weak D call TRBD1 (6 bases). The CDR3 is 14 residues long. The germline V gene has CDR1 MDHEN and CDR2 SYDVKM. The V end was cut by 5 bases, the J end by 7 bases, with 14 bases between.

The chain has TRBV7-6 and TRBJ2-7, with D maybe TRBD1 (5 bases). The germline V and J ends were trimmed by 1 base and 4 bases, with 14 bases remaining between them. Germline-derived CDR1 and CDR2 are SGHVS and FNYEAQ. The CDR3 length is 15 residues. Here the CDR3 reads CASSLGVGQGYEQYF. CDR3 DNA: TGTGCCAGCAGCTTAGGCGTCGGCCAGGGATACGAGCAGTACTTC.

This chain connects TRBV10-1 to TRBJ2-5; D gene uncertain. V was trimmed by 4 bases and J by 5 bases, leaving 14 bases between them. Germline V gene data show CDR1 as WNHNN and CDR2 as SYGVQD (reference sequence). The CDR3 loop spans 14 amino acids. This CDR3 reads CASSVDHPGETQYF. CDR3 coding DNA: TGCGCCAGCAGTGTCGACCACCCCGGGGAGACCCAGTACTTC.